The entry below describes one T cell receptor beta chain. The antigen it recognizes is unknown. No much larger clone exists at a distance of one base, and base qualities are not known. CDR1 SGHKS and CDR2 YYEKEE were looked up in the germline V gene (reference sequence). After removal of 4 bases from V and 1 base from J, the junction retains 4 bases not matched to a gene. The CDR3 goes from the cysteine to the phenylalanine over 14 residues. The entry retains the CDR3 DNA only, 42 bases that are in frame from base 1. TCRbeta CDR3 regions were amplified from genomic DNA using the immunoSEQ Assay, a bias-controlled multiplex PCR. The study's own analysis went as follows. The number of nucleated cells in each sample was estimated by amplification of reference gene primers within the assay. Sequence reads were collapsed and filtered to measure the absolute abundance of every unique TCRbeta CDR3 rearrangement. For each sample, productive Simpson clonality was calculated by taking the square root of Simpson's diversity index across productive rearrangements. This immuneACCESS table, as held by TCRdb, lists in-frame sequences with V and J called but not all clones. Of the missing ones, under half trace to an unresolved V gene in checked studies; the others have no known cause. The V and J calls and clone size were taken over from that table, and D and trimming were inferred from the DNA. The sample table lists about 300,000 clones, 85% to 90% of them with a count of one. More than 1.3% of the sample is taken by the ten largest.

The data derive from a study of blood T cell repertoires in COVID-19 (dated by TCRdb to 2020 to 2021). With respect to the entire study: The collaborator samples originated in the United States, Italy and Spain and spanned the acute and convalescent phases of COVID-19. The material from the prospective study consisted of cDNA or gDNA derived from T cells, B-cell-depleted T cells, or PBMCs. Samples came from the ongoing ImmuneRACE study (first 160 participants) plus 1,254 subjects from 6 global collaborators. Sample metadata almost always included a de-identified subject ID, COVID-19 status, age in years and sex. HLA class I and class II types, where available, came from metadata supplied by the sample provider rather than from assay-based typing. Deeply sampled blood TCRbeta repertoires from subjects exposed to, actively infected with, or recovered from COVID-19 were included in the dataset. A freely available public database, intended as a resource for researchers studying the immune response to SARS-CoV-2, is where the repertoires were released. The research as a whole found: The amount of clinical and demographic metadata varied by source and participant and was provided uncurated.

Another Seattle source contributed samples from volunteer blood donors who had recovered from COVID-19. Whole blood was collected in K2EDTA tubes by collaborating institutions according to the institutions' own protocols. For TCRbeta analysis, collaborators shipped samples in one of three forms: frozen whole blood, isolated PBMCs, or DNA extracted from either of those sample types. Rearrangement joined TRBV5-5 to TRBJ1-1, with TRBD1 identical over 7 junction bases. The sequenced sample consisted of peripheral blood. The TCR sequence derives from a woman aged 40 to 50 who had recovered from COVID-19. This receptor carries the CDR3 CASSRGTANTEAFF. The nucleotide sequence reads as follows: TGTGCCAGCAGCCGCGGGACAGCGAACACTGAAGCTTTCTTT.